This T cell receptor beta chain was sequenced during a study of blood T cell repertoires in COVID-19. Study-wide background: Some COVID-19 samples were acute and others convalescent; all came from the United States, Italy and Spain. T cells, B-cell-depleted T cells, or PBMCs supplied cDNA or gDNA.

Under the authors' procedure: Cell counts per sample came from amplifying reference gene primers. TCRdb's table, derived via immunoSEQ multiplex PCR, lists solely in-frame clones and lacks some. Clone size and V and J calls were adopted from that table, with D and trimming inferred from the DNA. The data hold about 240,000 clones, with around 90% observed a single time. V lost 6 bases and J lost 2; bases outside the gene matches: 9. Germline CDR1 MDHEN, CDR2 SYDVKM. The CDR3 consists of 15 residues. V usage is TRBV28 and J usage is TRBJ1-2; 7 nucleotides align to TRBD1. This sequence originates from a man aged 60 to 69 who had recovered from COVID-19. The sample comprised peripheral blood. The CDR3 sequence is CASSLQRDSNYGYTF. DNA of the CDR3: TGTGCCAGCAGCTTACAACGGGACAGCAACTATGGCTACACCTTC.